Shown below are 18 T cell receptor beta chains from a single sample sequenced in a study of blood T cell repertoires in COVID-19. The table came from immunoSEQ multiplex PCR; TCRdb's copy has only in-frame clones and leaves some out. The sample lists under 200,000 clones; approximately 90% were seen once. The sequenced sample consisted of peripheral blood. These receptor sequences come from an older woman with COVID-19, enrolled during active disease.

V and J are TRBV11-2 and TRBJ2-1; 7 bases agree with TRBD2. Germline V gives CDR1 SGHAT, CDR2 FQNNGV. This CDR3 contains 14 residues. V lost 1 base to trimming and J lost 8 bases; unmatched junction nucleotides: 5. The CDR3 coding sequence is TGTGCCAGCAGCTTAGTCGGGGGGTTTGATGAGCAGTTCTTC. It encodes CASSLVGGFDEQFF.

This rearrangement joins TRBV5-6 to TRBJ2-7; TRBD1 matches at 7 bases. CDR3 length: 15 amino acids. V lost 5 bases, J lost 3 bases, and 11 bases stayed unmatched. Per germline, CDR1 SGHDT and CDR2 YYEEEE. CDR3 bases: TGTGCCAGCAGGCAGCAAGGGGGCGACTACTACGAGCAGTACTTC. It codes for CASRQQGGDYYEQYF. The full variable domain, with the rest looked up from reference TRBV5-6 and TRBJ2-7, is DAGVTQSPTHLIKTRGQQVTLRCSPKSGHDTVSWYQQALGQGPQFIFQYYEEEERQRGNFPDRFSGHQFPNYSSELNVNALLLGDSALYLCASRQQGGDYYEQYFGPGTRLTVT.

The V gene is TRBV19, the J gene TRBJ1-4; the D gene is possibly TRBD1 (5 bases). The CDR3 contains 17 residues. Germline V gene data show CDR1 as LNHDA and CDR2 as SQIVND (reference sequence). V was clipped by 4 bases and J by 0 bases, with 15 bases between them. The CDR3 DNA reads as TGTGCCAGTAGTACCGCAGGGCGAGTGGCAACTAATGAAAAACTGTTTTTT. Translation: CASSTAGRVATNEKLFF. The full variable domain, completed using reference TRBV19 and TRBJ1-4, is DGGITQSPKYLFRKEGQNVTLSCEQNLNHDAMYWYRQDPGQGLRLIYYSQIVNDFQKGDIAEGYSVSREKKESFPLTVTSAQKNPTAFYLCASSTAGRVATNEKLFFGSGTQLSVL.

V is TRBV7-2 and J is TRBJ1-1; TRBD1 is a possible D gene (5 bases). Germline CDR1 is SGHTA and CDR2 is FQGNSA. CDR3 size: 14 residues. The germline V and J ends were trimmed by 2 bases and 1 base, with 8 bases remaining between them. CDR3 sequence: CASSLTTGNTEAFF. CDR3 nucleotide sequence: TGTGCCAGCAGCTTAACTACAGGGAACACTGAAGCTTTCTTT. Together with reference TRBV7-2 and TRBJ1-1, the CDR3 gives the full variable domain: GAGVSQSPSNKVTEKGKDVELRCDPISGHTALYWYRQSLGQGLEFLIYFQGNSAPDKSGLPSDRFSAERTGGSVSTLTIQRTQQEDSAVYLCASSLTTGNTEAFFGQGTRLTVV.

The gene calls are TRBV7-9 and TRBJ1-2, with a weak D call TRBD1 (6 bases). CDR1 SEHNR and CDR2 FQNEAQ come from the germline V gene (reference sequence). The germline V and J ends were trimmed by 5 bases and 1 base, with 17 bases remaining between them. The length of the CDR3 is 16 residues. This CDR3 is CASSLQPQGFNYGYTF. The DNA of the CDR3 is TGTGCCAGCAGCCTCCAGCCCCAGGGGTTTAACTATGGCTACACCTTC.

This chain uses TRBV5-1 with TRBJ2-3; 8 bases match TRBD2. J gave up 1 base and V 0 bases, and 4 bases lay outside the gene matches. The CDR3 contains 16 residues. Germline V gene data show CDR1 as SGHRS and CDR2 as YFSETQ. CDR3 loop: CASSLEAGVGTDTQYF. The CDR3 DNA is TGCGCCAGCAGCTTGGAAGCGGGGGTGGGCACAGATACGCAGTATTTT.

This CDR3 is CASSGTGGRDTEAFF. The CDR3 region has the DNA TGTGCCAGCAGTGGTACAGGGGGCAGGGACACTGAAGCTTTCTTT. The genes are TRBV25-1 and TRBJ1-1, with TRBD1 matching 9 bases. The CDR3 spans 15 residues. Germline loops: CDR1 MGHDK, CDR2 SYGVNS. V lost 4 bases, J lost 3 bases, and 6 bases stayed unmatched.

V and J are TRBV19 and TRBJ2-1; tentatively, D is TRBD1 (6 bases). This CDR3 has 13 amino acids. With 6 bases removed from V and 1 base from J, the gap between germline ends came to 7 bases. Germline CDR1 LNHDA, CDR2 SQIVND (reference sequence). DNA for the CDR3: TGTGCCAGTAGACAGGGATCCTACAATGAGCAGTTCTTC. Translating gives CASRQGSYNEQFF.

CDR3 nucleotide sequence: TGTGCCAGCCGCATTGGGAGGGCTGCAACTAATGAAAAACTGTTTTTT. Its translation: CASRIGRAATNEKLFF. This chain joins TRBV18 and TRBJ1-4, with D unclear. The ends were cut back, 8 bases at V and 0 bases at J, with 16 bases in the middle. The CDR3 extends over 16 amino acids. Germline V gene data show CDR1 as KGHSH and CDR2 as LQKENI.

V usage is TRBV19 and J usage is TRBJ1-3; no firm D call. The CDR3 has 13 residues. Germline V gene sequence: CDR1 LNHDA, CDR2 SQIVND (reference sequence). The V end was cut by 6 bases, the J end by 2 bases, with 8 bases between. CDR3 nucleotide sequence: TGTGCCAGTAGCCTCCGTCCTGGAAACACCATATATTTT. This sequence encodes CASSLRPGNTIYF.

The rearrangement joins TRBV10-1 to TRBJ1-6; the D is unclear. This CDR3 has 13 residues. V lost 4 bases and J 9 bases, leaving 10 bases between the germline ends. Germline-derived CDR1 and CDR2 are WNHNN and SYGVQD (reference sequence). The CDR3 spells CASSAEFRSPLHF. The CDR3 region has the DNA TGCGCCAGCAGTGCCGAGTTTCGTTCACCCCTCCACTTT.

The V and J genes are TRBV4-1 and TRBJ2-1; 10 bases are a match to TRBD2. After removal of 1 base from V and 10 bases from J, the junction contained 7 bases not matched to a gene. The CDR3 totals 15 residues. Looked up from germline, CDR1 is MGHRA and CDR2 is YSYEKL. The CDR3 is CASSQAQRGGGEQFF. CDR3 bases: TGCGCCAGCAGCCAAGCCCAGCGGGGGGGCGGGGAGCAGTTCTTC.

The chain joins TRBV5-1 to TRBJ2-1, with 8 bases identical to TRBD2. In germline, CDR1 is SGHRS, CDR2 YFSETQ. CDR3 size: 15 residues. After removal of 3 bases from V and 7 bases from J, the junction contained 9 bases not matched to a gene. CDR3 nucleotides: TGCGCCAGCAGCTCCATGGGGACTAGGGGTAATGAGCAGTTCTTC. Translating it yields CASSSMGTRGNEQFF.

This chain connects TRBV7-3 to TRBJ2-5, with no clear D. Germline CDR1 is SGHTA and CDR2 is FQGTGA. The V and J ends lost 2 bases and 5 bases respectively, with 15 bases between them. CDR3 size: 15 residues. DNA for the CDR3: TGTGCCAGCAGCTTAGGGTCAGGCAGGTGGGAGACCCAGTACTTC. Amino acid sequence: CASSLGSGRWETQYF.

The rearrangement joins TRBV5-1 to TRBJ2-2; TRBD2 matches 7 bases. The CDR3 runs to 15 residues. V trimming: 5 bases; J trimming: 0 bases; junction bases outside the gene matches: 4. CDR1 and CDR2 (germline): SGHRS, YFSETQ. Here the CDR3 reads CASRALAANTGELFF. The CDR3 DNA follows: TGCGCCAGCAGAGCTCTAGCGGCGAACACCGGGGAGCTGTTTTTT.

The rearrangement uses TRBV19 and TRBJ2-3, with TRBD2 identical over 14 bases. The germline V gene has CDR1 LNHDA and CDR2 SQIVND (reference sequence). The CDR3 spans 17 residues. Losses at the gene ends were 2 bases for V and 1 base for J; bases not matched to a gene: 2. The DNA for the CDR3 is TGTGCCAGTAGTATAAGGGGACTAGCGGGGGGCACAGATACGCAGTATTTT. Protein sequence: CASSIRGLAGGTDTQYF.

The chain carries TRBV18 and TRBJ1-5, with D unclear. Germline loops: CDR1 KGHSH, CDR2 LQKENI. Trimming took off 0 bases at V and 2 bases at J, with 14 bases between the two ends. This CDR3 is built from 17 residues. The CDR3 nucleotides are TGTGCCAGCTCACCACCCATCTCGTTAGAGGGCAATCAGCCCCAGCATTTT. Amino acid sequence: CASSPPISLEGNQPQHF.

This CDR3 is CASSITGRDYYGYTF. In DNA, the CDR3 is TGTGCCAGTAGTATAACAGGGAGGGACTACTATGGCTACACCTTC. The chain links TRBV19 to TRBJ1-2, with a tentative D call TRBD1 (6 bases). CDR3 length equals 15 residues. Germline assignment: CDR1 LNHDA and CDR2 SQIVND (reference sequence). The ends were cut back, 2 bases at V and 3 bases at J, with 13 bases in the middle.